The 11 T cell receptor beta chains listed next were all sequenced from one sample in a study of identical twins. Each CDR3 protein is one row after TCRdb ran MiXCR on the 5' RACE reads. Altogether around 1.7 million distinct CDR3 sequences are present, around a third being singletons, with the ten largest covering around 0.3%. Sequenced input: cord blood. The receptors shown here come from a newborn girl in good health.

This chain uses TRBV7-8 with TRBJ2-2; tentative D call: TRBD2 (6 bases). Germline V lookup: CDR1 SGHVS, CDR2 FQNEAQ. The CDR3 loop spans 16 amino acids. V was shortened by 2 bases and J by 4 bases, with 14 bases between the two germline ends. The CDR3: CASSLPDLAFTGELFF. DNA of the CDR3: TGTGCCAGCAGCTTACCAGATCTAGCGTTCACCGGGGAGCTGTTTTTT.

This clonotype showed up just a few times. The V and J genes are TRBV28 and TRBJ1-2; maybe TRBD1 (6 bases). Trimming removed 9 bases from V and 4 bases from J, with 18 bases in between. The CDR3 extends over 14 amino acids. Germline values: CDR1 MDHEN, CDR2 SYDVKM. The CDR3 reads CASLGAGRVYGYTF. CDR3 bases: TGTGCCAGTTTGGGGGCAGGCAGGGTCTATGGCTACACCTTC.

This clonotype was recorded a few times. The rearrangement uses TRBV30 and TRBJ2-7; a possible D gene is TRBD2 (7 bases). The CDR3 runs 12 residues. CDR1 and CDR2 from the germline V gene are GTSNPN and SVGIG (reference sequence). V was shortened by 8 bases and J by 3 bases, with 14 bases between the two germline ends. For the CDR3, the DNA is TGTGCCGGGGGGGCCTCTTACTACGAGCAGTACTTC. Its translation is CAGGASYYEQYF.

The rearrangement links TRBV14 to TRBJ2-6; TRBD2 aligns across 7 bases. CDR3 length: 18 residues. The V segment lost 4 bases and the J segment 2 bases; nucleotides outside the gene matches: 11. Per germline, CDR1 SGHDN and CDR2 FVKESK. The CDR3, as DNA: TGTGCCAGCAGCCCGCGGACTAGTTTAAGAGCTGGGGCCAACGTCCTGACTTTC. It translates to CASSPRTSLRAGANVLTF.

The chain carries TRBV20-1 and TRBJ2-2; weak D call: TRBD2 (6 bases). This CDR3 spans 15 amino acids. V gave up 3 bases and J gave up 4 bases, with 15 bases separating them. Per the germline V gene, CDR1 is DFQATT and CDR2 is SNEGSKA (reference sequence). CDR3 sequence (DNA): TGCAGTGCTAGGTTCGGCGGGGAGATCACCGGGGAGCTGTTTTTT. Translation: CSARFGGEITGELFF.

The J gene is TRBJ2-3, the V gene TRBV7-2; TRBD2 matches 11 bases. V lost 1 base to trimming and J lost 0 bases; unmatched junction nucleotides: 9. Germline assignment: CDR1 SGHTA and CDR2 FQGNSA. This CDR3 comprises 19 residues. The CDR3 nucleotides read TGTGCCAGCAGCTTAGTGGGGGCTAGCGGGAGGTATAGCACAGATACGCAGTATTTT. Protein sequence: CASSLVGASGRYSTDTQYF.

The chain joins TRBV10-2 to TRBJ1-2, with a tentative D call TRBD1 (6 bases). V lost 6 bases and J lost 1, with 15 bases in between. The CDR3 length is 15 residues. Looked up from germline, CDR1 is WSHSY and CDR2 is SAAADI. The chain's CDR3 is CASSLADSFNYGYTF. In DNA, the CDR3 is TGCGCCAGCAGCCTGGCGGACAGCTTTAACTATGGCTACACCTTC.

V and J are TRBV5-1 and TRBJ2-3, with 9 bases identical to TRBD2. Germline V gene data show CDR1 as SGHRS and CDR2 as YFSETQ. Trimming removed 0 bases from V and 7 bases from J; junction bases left unmatched: 9. The CDR3 contains 16 residues. The CDR3 DNA reads as TGCGCCAGCAGCTTGGTGTCAGCGGGGGGTCTGAATACGCAGTATTTT. Translation: CASSLVSAGGLNTQYF.

J is TRBJ1-2 and V is TRBV20-1; the match to TRBD1 covers 7 bases. Germline V lookup: CDR1 DFQATT, CDR2 SNEGSKA (reference sequence). V shed 5 bases and J 4 bases; nucleotides not matched to a gene: 19. CDR3 length equals 17 residues. The DNA for the CDR3 is TGCAGTGCTCCCCAAAACAGTAAGGGGGCGAGAGGCTATGGCTACACCTTC. Amino acids: CSAPQNSKGARGYGYTF.

The chain employs TRBV5-1 and TRBJ2-7; TRBD2 agrees at 9 bases. V shed 1 base and J 7 bases; nucleotides not matched to a gene: 15. CDR3 size: 17 residues. CDR1 and CDR2 from the germline V gene are SGHRS and YFSETQ. CDR3 sequence (DNA): TGCGCCAGCAGCTTGAGACCTCTAGCGGGAAGGGACAATGAGCAGTACTTC. It encodes CASSLRPLAGRDNEQYF.

The chain has TRBV11-2 and TRBJ2-7; 11 bases fit TRBD2. The DNA end is a closer match to TRBJ2-5, so the J assignment may be wrong. Germline assignment: CDR1 SGHAT and CDR2 FQNNGV. CDR3 size: 14 residues. The CDR3, as DNA: TGTGCCAGCAGCACGTTAGCGGGGGGGCGGACCCAGTACTTC. This encodes CASSTLAGGRTQYF.